This T cell receptor (beta chain) is from a study of T cells in Graves' hyperthyroidism and ophthalmopathy. RNA transcripts served as the template for amplifying TCR beta CDR3 regions. First-round RT-PCR with HTBI primers amplified the TCR CDR3 region. One entry per CDR3 protein, called by TCRdb with MiXCR from the multiplex PCR reads. The table shows over 700,000 distinct CDR3 sequences, with 15% to 20% occurring only once. Germline V gene data show CDR1 as DFQATT and CDR2 as SNEGSKA (reference sequence). CDR3 length equals 13 residues. Trimming shortened V by 3 bases and J by 4 bases, and 12 bases separated the two germline ends.

The V gene is TRBV20-1, the J gene TRBJ2-5; no reliable D call. The sequencing input was blood. This TCR came from a woman aged 45-59 years with Graves' hyperthyroidism that later progressed to Graves' ophthalmopathy. The CDR3 nucleotides read TGCAGTGCTAGGGCGCCTAGTCGAGAGACCCAGTACTTC. The encoded protein is CSARAPSRETQYF.